The present T cell receptor beta chain was sequenced within a study of blood T cell repertoires in COVID-19. About the research overall: Samples of COVID-19 (acute and convalescent) were obtained from the United States, Italy and Spain. PBMCs, B-cell-depleted T cells, or T cells were the source of the cDNA or gDNA that made up the material.

V shed 4 bases and J shed 7 bases, with 14 bases lying between them. The CDR3 is 13 residues long. Looked up from germline, CDR1 is SGHAT and CDR2 is FQNNGV. Methods used by the authors: For nucleated cells, counts were estimated from reference gene primer amplification. TCRdb's table, derived via immunoSEQ multiplex PCR, lists solely in-frame clones and lacks some. V and J calls and clone size are copied from that table; D and trimming were computed from the DNA. Of around 700,000 clones listed, 90% were seen once; the top ten hold more than 0.25%. Specimen: peripheral blood. The chain employs TRBV11-2 and TRBJ2-7, with D tentatively TRBD2 (7 bases). The TCR originated in a woman younger than 35 with acute or convalescent COVID-19. The CDR3 DNA is TGTGCCAGCAGCTCGGGGAGGGGGAGAGAGCAGTACTTC. It encodes CASSSGRGREQYF.